This T cell receptor beta chain was profiled in a study of T cells in localized non-small cell lung cancer. V was pared by 3 bases and J by 8 bases, with 7 bases of the junction left unmatched. The germline V gene encodes CDR1 SEHNR and CDR2 FQNEAQ (reference sequence). The length of the CDR3 is 15 residues. Study-wide results and caveats: Multi-region tumor sequencing was not done, so intratumor heterogeneity could not be excluded.

As for this clone: As yet, its antigen is unknown.

Using immunoSEQ multiplex PCR, the repertoire was profiled, and TCRdb retains in-frame clones only, with some absent. The table shows tens of thousands of clones, with roughly 77% occurring only once. Sample: PBMCs, taken before any cancer treatment. The chain has TRBV7-9 and TRBJ1-2; 12 bases align to TRBD1. This sequence was found in a woman aged 35 to 69 with stage II squamous cell lung carcinoma. This CDR3 is CASSFGTGGVGGYTF. The CDR3 bases are TGTGCCAGCAGCTTTGGGACAGGGGGCGTTGGAGGCTACACCTTC. The whole variable domain, remainder taken from reference TRBV7-9 and TRBJ1-2, is DTGVSQNPRHKITKRGQNVTFRCDPISEHNRLYWYRQTLGQGPEFLTYFQNEAQLEKSRLLSDRFSAERPKGSFSTLEIQRTEQGDSAMYLCASSFGTGGVGGYTFGSGTRLTVV.